The source of this T cell receptor (beta chain) is a study of STAT3 mutations in large granular lymphocyte leukemia. Study results and caveats: In T-cell large granular lymphocyte leukemia, about half of patients showed multiple immunodominant subclonotypes.

Germline CDR1 is SGHRS and CDR2 is YFSETQ. The V gene lost 2 bases and the J gene lost 8 bases, with 7 bases spanning the gap. CDR3 length: 12 residues. Generated by immunoSEQ multiplex PCR, the TCRdb table keeps only in-frame clones and is missing some. The sample contains about 10,000 clones, roughly 91% of which appear only once. Comment on this clone: The antigen remains unidentified.

Specimen: peripheral blood mononuclear cells. The rearrangement uses TRBV5-1 and TRBJ1-4; D is unresolved. The clonotype comes from a man aged 60 to 69 with T-cell large granular lymphocyte leukemia. Some clones in this sample may be carry-over from other donors' samples. The CDR3 sequence: CASSFSTEKLFF. CDR3 nucleotide sequence: TGCGCCAGCAGCTTCAGTACAGAAAAACTGTTTTTT.